This is a list of T cell receptor beta chains from one sample in a study of cytomegalovirus exposure and HLA in healthy donors. TCRdb's table, derived via immunoSEQ multiplex PCR, lists solely in-frame clones and lacks some. Counted here are approximately 87,000 clones, around 86% occurring once; the ten biggest clones make up roughly 4%. The source material was PBMCs. The receptors were gathered from a woman in her seventies in good health and CMV-seropositive. CDR3s include the opening cysteine and the closing phenylalanine or tryptophan. The order of the fields is clone size, J gene, D gene, V gene, CDR3 protein, CDR3 DNA. The D gene is left open where the match is weak. Not all rows give a size; the values are once, few, many and, for expanded clones, a class.

>NA|TRBJ2-7|TRBD2|TRBV5-6
CASSFSGSPYEQYF
TGTGCCAGCAGCTTTAGCGGGAGTCCCTACGAGCAGTACTTC
>NA|TRBJ1-6|NA|TRBV6-5
CASSSFSGSPLHF
TGTGCCAGCAGTTCGTTTTCGGGTTCACCCCTCCACTTT
>NA|TRBJ2-3|TRBD1|TRBV5-1
CASSYTPGQGADTQYF
TGCGCCAGCAGCTATACACCGGGACAGGGCGCAGATACGCAGTATTTT
>NA|TRBJ2-2|TRBD1|TRBV20-1
CSAQGAGELFF
TGCAGTGCCCAGGGGGCCGGGGAGCTGTTTTTT
>few|TRBJ1-1|NA|TRBV5-1
CASSVSLNTEAFF
TGCGCCAGCAGCGTCAGTTTGAACACTGAAGCTTTCTTT
>NA|TRBJ2-7|TRBD1|TRBV5-8
CASSVDRTYEQYF
TGTGCCAGCAGCGTGGACAGGACCTACGAGCAGTACTTC
>NA|TRBJ1-2|NA|TRBV6-5
CASSYSGGGYTF
TGTGCCAGCAGTTACTCGGGAGGTGGCTACACCTTC
>NA|TRBJ2-1|NA|TRBV5-1
CASSEDNEQFF
TGCGCCAGCAGCGAGGACAATGAGCAGTTCTTC
>NA|TRBJ1-4|NA|TRBV27
CASSQRRGAIRDEKLFF
TGTGCCAGCAGTCAGAGACGGGGGGCGATTAGGGATGAAAAACTGTTTTTT
>NA|TRBJ1-3|TRBD1|TRBV30
CAWSEFGPPGRGLRNTIYF
TGTGCCTGGAGTGAATTTGGTCCGCCGGGCAGGGGGCTTAGAAACACCATATATTTT
>NA|TRBJ1-5|NA|TRBV4-1
CASSQEGGGRNQPQHF
TGCGCCAGCAGCCAAGAGGGAGGGGGAAGGAATCAGCCCCAGCATTTT
>NA|TRBJ1-2|NA|TRBV7-9
CASSYDSNYGYTF
TGTGCCAGCAGCTACGACAGTAACTATGGCTACACCTTC
>NA|TRBJ1-3|TRBD1|TRBV5-4
CASSLGQGNTIYF
TGTGCCAGCAGCCTAGGACAGGGGAACACCATATATTTT
>NA|TRBJ2-3|TRBD2|TRBV5-4
CASSTGTRTDTQYF
TGTGCCAGCAGCACCGGGACTAGGACAGATACGCAGTATTTT
>NA|TRBJ2-7|TRBD2|TRBV19
CASSRYLAGVSSYEQYF
TGTGCCAGTAGTAGATATCTAGCGGGAGTTTCCTCCTACGAGCAGTACTTC
>NA|TRBJ2-5|TRBD1|TRBV10-1
CASSRGLEGSGQETQYF
TGCGCCAGCAGCAGGGGGCTGGAGGGGTCCGGACAAGAGACCCAGTACTTC
>NA|TRBJ2-7|TRBD2|TRBV2
CASSELGLSYEQYF
TGTGCCAGCAGTGAATTGGGACTATCCTACGAGCAGTACTTC
>NA|TRBJ1-3|NA|TRBV7-9
CASDTTPEGNTIYF
TGTGCCAGCGATACGACCCCGGAGGGAAACACCATATATTTT
>NA|TRBJ2-1|TRBD1|TRBV6-4
CASSEQGARNEQFF
TGTGCCAGCAGTGAACAGGGGGCGCGCAATGAGCAGTTCTTC
>NA|TRBJ2-2|TRBD1|TRBV7-8
CASNLGGFPNTGELFF
TGTGCCAGCAACCTAGGGGGCTTCCCGAACACCGGGGAGCTGTTTTTT
>NA|TRBJ2-1|TRBD2|TRBV6-5
CASSLAGGYNEQFF
TGTGCCAGCAGTCTAGCGGGAGGTTACAATGAGCAGTTCTTC
>once|TRBJ2-7|NA|TRBV7-9
CASSLVKDMEYF
TGTGCCAGCAGCTTAGTCAAGGACATGGAGTACTTC
>few|TRBJ2-3|NA|TRBV25-1
CASSRGLSTDTQYF
TGTGCCAGCAGTCGGGGACTCAGCACAGATACGCAGTATTTT
>NA|TRBJ2-3|NA|TRBV9
CASSPDYPDTQYF
TGTGCCAGCAGCCCGGACTATCCAGATACGCAGTATTTT
>NA|TRBJ1-6|NA|TRBV7-9
CASSSGQNSPLHF
TGTGCCAGCAGCTCCGGACAGAATTCACCCCTCCACTTT
>NA|TRBJ1-6|TRBD1|TRBV9
CASSVDGTVYSPLHF
TGTGCCAGCAGCGTCGACGGGACAGTCTATTCACCCCTCCACTTT
>NA|TRBJ2-5|NA|TRBV7-2
CASSTRRGSGAPETQYF
TGTGCCAGCAGCACCCGGAGGGGGAGCGGGGCCCCCGAGACCCAGTACTTC
>few|TRBJ2-1|TRBD2|TRBV5-1
CASSWIAGGRNEQFF
TGCGCCAGCAGCTGGATAGCGGGAGGGAGGAATGAGCAGTTCTTC
>once|TRBJ1-5|TRBD1|TRBV30
CAWSVRRGGAGNQPQHF
TGTGCCTGGAGTGTACGGCGAGGGGGCGCGGGCAATCAGCCCCAGCATTTT
>NA|TRBJ1-4|NA|TRBV14
CASSLQLRNEKLFF
TGTGCCAGCAGCCTACAGCTTCGTAATGAAAAACTGTTTTTT
>NA|TRBJ2-1|NA|TRBV6-4
CASSAGGAYNEQFF
TGTGCCAGCAGTGCTGGGGGGGCTTACAATGAGCAGTTCTTC
>NA|TRBJ1-2|TRBD1|TRBV2
CASSLTGYGYTF
TGTGCCAGCAGCCTGACAGGGTATGGCTACACCTTC
>few|TRBJ2-1|TRBD2|TRBV27
CASGSGSDEQFF
TGTGCCAGCGGTAGCGGGAGCGATGAGCAGTTCTTC
>few|TRBJ2-7|TRBD2|TRBV6-6
CASSYSIAGTGEQYF
TGTGCCAGCAGTTACTCTATAGCGGGAACGGGGGAGCAGTACTTC
>few|TRBJ2-5|TRBD1|TRBV9
CASSTQGAPTQYF
TGTGCCAGCAGCACCCAGGGGGCGCCGACCCAGTACTTC
>few|TRBJ2-7|NA|TRBV5-8
CASSLKGAYEQYF
TGTGCCAGCAGCTTGAAGGGGGCCTACGAGCAGTACTTC
>NA|TRBJ2-3|NA|TRBV7-2
CASSLVGTAGSTDTQYF
TGTGCCAGCAGCTTAGTGGGCACGGCGGGATCCACAGATACGCAGTATTTT
>NA|TRBJ2-5|TRBD1|TRBV5-1
CASSFSGGVNQETQYF
TGCGCCAGCAGCTTCTCAGGGGGCGTCAACCAAGAGACCCAGTACTTC
>NA|TRBJ2-7|TRBD1|TRBV28
CASSPGGFEQYF
TGTGCCAGCAGTCCAGGGGGATTCGAGCAGTACTTC
>NA|TRBJ2-7|TRBD2|TRBV7-2
CASSQTSGRSEQYF
TGTGCCAGCAGCCAGACTAGCGGGAGATCTGAGCAGTACTTC
>NA|TRBJ1-1|NA|TRBV7-2
CASSLDRVTEAFF
TGTGCCAGCAGCTTAGACAGGGTCACTGAAGCTTTCTTT
>few|TRBJ1-1|NA|TRBV11-2
CASSLFQNTEAFF
TGTGCCAGCAGCTTATTCCAGAACACTGAAGCTTTCTTT